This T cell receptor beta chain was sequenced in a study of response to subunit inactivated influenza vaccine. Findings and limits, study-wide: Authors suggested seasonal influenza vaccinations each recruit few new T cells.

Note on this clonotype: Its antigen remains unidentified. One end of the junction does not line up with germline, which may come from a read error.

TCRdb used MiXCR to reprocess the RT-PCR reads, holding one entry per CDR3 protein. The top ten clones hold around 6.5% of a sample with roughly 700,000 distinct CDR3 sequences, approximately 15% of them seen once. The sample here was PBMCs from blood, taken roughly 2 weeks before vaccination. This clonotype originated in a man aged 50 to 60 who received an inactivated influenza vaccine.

CDR3 in amino acids: CAISAGTQSLNEQFF. The CDR3 coding sequence is TGTGCCATCAGTGCCGGGACCCAATCCCTCAATGAGCAGTTCTTC. This rearrangement joins TRBV2 to TRBJ2-1; D is possibly TRBD1 or TRBD2 (5 bases each). CDR3 length: 15 amino acids. Germline V gives CDR1 SNHLY, CDR2 FYNNEI.